These T cell receptor beta chains were read from a single sample in a study of cytomegalovirus exposure and HLA in healthy donors. Produced via immunoSEQ multiplex PCR; TCRdb's table is partial and in-frame only. Of fewer than 250,000 clones listed, roughly 85% were seen once; the top ten hold around 5.6%. The material sequenced was PBMCs. These receptors were obtained from a woman aged 18 to 35 in good health and CMV-seronegative. CDR3s include the opening cysteine and the closing phenylalanine or tryptophan. Each record gives: V gene, J gene, D gene, clone size, CDR3 protein, CDR3 DNA. A D gene is named only where the DNA matches it firmly. Expanded clones get a size class; other rows say once, few or many, or leave the size out.

v_call: TRBV25-1
j_call: TRBJ1-1
d_call: NA
clone_size: NA
cdr3_aa: CASSETEAFF
cdr3_nt: TGTGCCAGCAGTGAGACTGAAGCTTTCTTT

v_call: TRBV6-6
j_call: TRBJ1-2
d_call: NA
clone_size: NA
cdr3_aa: CASSYSTGFNYGYTF
cdr3_nt: TGTGCCAGCAGTTACTCAACAGGATTTAACTATGGCTACACCTTC

v_call: TRBV19
j_call: TRBJ1-2
d_call: NA
clone_size: NA
cdr3_aa: CASSIWQDNGYTF
cdr3_nt: TGTGCCAGTAGTATATGGCAGGATAATGGCTACACCTTC

v_call: TRBV10-1
j_call: TRBJ1-1
d_call: NA
clone_size: NA
cdr3_aa: CASSGTANTEAFF
cdr3_nt: TGCGCCAGCAGCGGGACGGCGAACACTGAAGCTTTCTTT

v_call: TRBV5-5
j_call: TRBJ2-7
d_call: TRBD1
clone_size: NA
cdr3_aa: CASSFPGQGYEQYF
cdr3_nt: TGTGCCAGCAGCTTCCCGGGACAGGGATACGAGCAGTACTTC

v_call: TRBV10-3
j_call: TRBJ2-1
d_call: TRBD2
clone_size: NA
cdr3_aa: CAISETSGNYNEQFF
cdr3_nt: TGTGCCATCAGTGAGACTAGCGGTAACTACAATGAGCAGTTCTTC

v_call: TRBV27
j_call: TRBJ2-7
d_call: NA
clone_size: NA
cdr3_aa: CASSSPAYEQYF
cdr3_nt: TGTGCCAGCAGTTCCCCAGCCTACGAGCAGTACTTC

v_call: TRBV7-9
j_call: TRBJ2-7
d_call: NA
clone_size: NA
cdr3_aa: CASSVFRAEQYF
cdr3_nt: TGTGCCAGCAGCGTTTTTCGGGCAGAGCAGTACTTC

v_call: TRBV2
j_call: TRBJ2-3
d_call: TRBD2
clone_size: NA
cdr3_aa: CAGAGDSRPLTDTQYF
cdr3_nt: TGTGCCGGGGCGGGGGACTCACGACCACTCACAGATACGCAGTATTTT

v_call: TRBV11-2
j_call: TRBJ2-7
d_call: NA
clone_size: once
cdr3_aa: CASSFNPYEQYF
cdr3_nt: TGTGCCAGCAGCTTTAACCCCTACGAGCAGTACTTC

v_call: TRBV6-5
j_call: TRBJ2-7
d_call: TRBD1
clone_size: NA
cdr3_aa: CASRPDRDRGNEQYF
cdr3_nt: TGTGCCAGCAGGCCCGACCGGGACAGGGGGAACGAGCAGTACTTC

v_call: TRBV7-9
j_call: TRBJ2-7
d_call: TRBD1
clone_size: NA
cdr3_aa: CASSLGSWQGVSYEQYF
cdr3_nt: TGTGCCAGCAGCTTAGGAAGTTGGCAGGGGGTCTCCTACGAGCAGTACTTC

v_call: TRBV27
j_call: TRBJ1-5
d_call: TRBD1
clone_size: NA
cdr3_aa: CASSSKPDRGNQPQHF
cdr3_nt: TGTGCCAGCAGTTCGAAACCGGACAGGGGCAATCAGCCCCAGCATTTT

v_call: TRBV30
j_call: TRBJ2-2
d_call: TRBD2
clone_size: NA
cdr3_aa: CAWGGLVGNTGELFF
cdr3_nt: TGTGCCTGGGGAGGACTAGTGGGGAACACCGGGGAGCTGTTTTTT

v_call: TRBV6-5
j_call: TRBJ1-5
d_call: NA
clone_size: NA
cdr3_aa: CASSPGSGNQPQHF
cdr3_nt: TGTGCCAGCAGTCCAGGGTCGGGCAATCAGCCCCAGCATTTT

v_call: TRBV30
j_call: TRBJ1-1
d_call: TRBD1
clone_size: NA
cdr3_aa: CAWNPGGSTEAFF
cdr3_nt: TGTGCCTGGAACCCAGGGGGGAGCACTGAAGCTTTCTTT

v_call: TRBV27
j_call: TRBJ2-3
d_call: TRBD1
clone_size: NA
cdr3_aa: CASSRGTGGRADTQYF
cdr3_nt: TGTGCCAGCAGCCGCGGGACAGGGGGGAGAGCAGATACGCAGTATTTT

v_call: TRBV11-2
j_call: TRBJ1-4
d_call: NA
clone_size: NA
cdr3_aa: CASISLRTPLPGNEKLFF
cdr3_nt: TGTGCCAGCATCTCACTACGGACACCGCTCCCTGGGAATGAAAAACTGTTTTTT

v_call: TRBV6-1
j_call: TRBJ1-5
d_call: NA
clone_size: few
cdr3_aa: CASRLSGNQPQHF
cdr3_nt: TGTGCCAGCAGGTTGAGTGGCAATCAGCCCCAGCATTTT

v_call: TRBV11-3
j_call: TRBJ2-1
d_call: TRBD2
clone_size: NA
cdr3_aa: CASSPRTSGGLNEQFF
cdr3_nt: TGTGCCAGCAGCCCCCGGACTAGCGGGGGCCTCAATGAGCAGTTCTTC

v_call: TRBV6-5
j_call: TRBJ2-7
d_call: TRBD2
clone_size: once
cdr3_aa: CASSYPRTSGENEQYF
cdr3_nt: TGTGCCAGCAGTTATCCGAGGACTAGCGGGGAGAACGAGCAGTACTTC

v_call: TRBV5-6
j_call: TRBJ1-3
d_call: TRBD1
clone_size: NA
cdr3_aa: CASSLIQGTPIYF
cdr3_nt: TGTGCCAGCAGTTTGATACAGGGGACCCCCATATATTTT

v_call: TRBV9
j_call: TRBJ1-2
d_call: NA
clone_size: NA
cdr3_aa: CASGELNYGYTF
cdr3_nt: TGTGCCAGCGGCGAACTCAACTATGGCTACACCTTC

v_call: TRBV27
j_call: TRBJ2-2
d_call: TRBD2
clone_size: NA
cdr3_aa: CASSFSSPGTSGRAFWGTGELFF
cdr3_nt: TGTGCCAGCAGTTTTTCCTCACCCGGGACTAGCGGGAGGGCCTTTTGGGGCACCGGGGAGCTGTTTTTT

v_call: TRBV2
j_call: TRBJ2-7
d_call: TRBD1
clone_size: NA
cdr3_aa: CASSATGGYEQYF
cdr3_nt: TGTGCCAGCAGTGCGACAGGGGGCTACGAGCAGTACTTC

v_call: TRBV7-8
j_call: TRBJ2-5
d_call: NA
clone_size: few
cdr3_aa: CASSLGLRETQYF
cdr3_nt: TGTGCCAGCAGCTTAGGGTTGCGGGAGACCCAGTACTTC

v_call: TRBV6-5
j_call: TRBJ1-1
d_call: NA
clone_size: NA
cdr3_aa: CASSGTTEAFF
cdr3_nt: TGTGCCAGCAGTGGGACAACTGAAGCTTTCTTT

v_call: TRBV13
j_call: TRBJ2-7
d_call: TRBD2
clone_size: NA
cdr3_aa: CASSHRPSGQTYEQYF
cdr3_nt: TGTGCCAGCAGCCACCGTCCTAGCGGTCAGACCTACGAGCAGTACTTC

v_call: TRBV6-1
j_call: TRBJ1-4
d_call: NA
clone_size: NA
cdr3_aa: CASGQRREKLFF
cdr3_nt: TGTGCCAGCGGACAGCGCCGTGAAAAACTGTTTTTT

v_call: TRBV21-1
j_call: TRBJ1-4
d_call: NA
clone_size: once
cdr3_aa: CASSNKKNEKLFF
cdr3_nt: TGTGCCAGCAGCAACAAAAAAAATGAAAAACTGTTTTTT

v_call: TRBV5-1
j_call: TRBJ2-7
d_call: NA
clone_size: NA
cdr3_aa: CASSLGEGLASYEQYF
cdr3_nt: TGCGCCAGCAGCTTGGGGGAAGGGTTAGCCTCCTACGAGCAGTACTTC

v_call: TRBV5-4
j_call: TRBJ1-2
d_call: NA
clone_size: NA
cdr3_aa: CASSPQGAVRTNYGYTF
cdr3_nt: TGTGCCAGCAGCCCCCAAGGGGCAGTCAGGACTAACTATGGCTACACCTTC